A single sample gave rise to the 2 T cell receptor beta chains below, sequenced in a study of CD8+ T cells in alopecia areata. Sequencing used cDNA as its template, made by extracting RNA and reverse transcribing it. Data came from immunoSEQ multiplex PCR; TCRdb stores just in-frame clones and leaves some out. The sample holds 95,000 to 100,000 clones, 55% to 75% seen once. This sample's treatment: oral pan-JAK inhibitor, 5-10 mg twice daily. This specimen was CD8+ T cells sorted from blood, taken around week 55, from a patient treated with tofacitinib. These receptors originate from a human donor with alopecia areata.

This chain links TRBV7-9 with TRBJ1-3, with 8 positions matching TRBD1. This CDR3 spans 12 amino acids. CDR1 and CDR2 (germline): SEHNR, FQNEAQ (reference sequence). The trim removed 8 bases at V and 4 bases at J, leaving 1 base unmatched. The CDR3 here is CASDRGGNTIYF. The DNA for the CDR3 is TGTGCCAGCGACAGGGGAGGAAACACCATATATTTT.

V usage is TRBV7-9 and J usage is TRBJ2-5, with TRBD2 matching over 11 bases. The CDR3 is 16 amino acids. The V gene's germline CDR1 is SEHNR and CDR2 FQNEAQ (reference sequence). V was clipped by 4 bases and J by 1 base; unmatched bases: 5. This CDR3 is CASSSVGLAGQETQYF. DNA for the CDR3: TGTGCCAGCAGCTCGGTAGGACTAGCGGGCCAAGAGACCCAGTACTTC.